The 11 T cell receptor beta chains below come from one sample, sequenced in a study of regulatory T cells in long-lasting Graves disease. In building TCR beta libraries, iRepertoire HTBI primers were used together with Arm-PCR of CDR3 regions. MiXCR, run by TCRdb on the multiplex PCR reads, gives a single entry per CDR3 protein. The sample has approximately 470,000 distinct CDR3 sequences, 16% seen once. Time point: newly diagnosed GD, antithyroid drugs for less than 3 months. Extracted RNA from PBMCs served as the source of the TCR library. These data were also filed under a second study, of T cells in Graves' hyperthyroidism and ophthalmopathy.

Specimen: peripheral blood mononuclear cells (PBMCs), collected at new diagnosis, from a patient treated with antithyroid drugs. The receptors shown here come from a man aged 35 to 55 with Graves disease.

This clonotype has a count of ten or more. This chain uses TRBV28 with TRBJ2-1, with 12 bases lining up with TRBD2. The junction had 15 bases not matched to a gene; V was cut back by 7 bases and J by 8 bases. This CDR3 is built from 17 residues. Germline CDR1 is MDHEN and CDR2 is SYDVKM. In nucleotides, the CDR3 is TGTGCCAGCATTTTCTCGGCTAGCGGGAGGGCCTGGGATGAGCAGTTCTTC. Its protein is CASIFSASGRAWDEQFF.

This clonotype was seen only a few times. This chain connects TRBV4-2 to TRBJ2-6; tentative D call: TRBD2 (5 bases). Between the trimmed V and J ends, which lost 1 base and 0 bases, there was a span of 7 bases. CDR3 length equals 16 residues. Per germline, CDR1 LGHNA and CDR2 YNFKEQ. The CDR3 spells CASSQASLSGANVLTF. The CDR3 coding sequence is TGTGCCAGCAGCCAAGCTAGCCTCTCTGGGGCCAACGTCCTGACTTTC.

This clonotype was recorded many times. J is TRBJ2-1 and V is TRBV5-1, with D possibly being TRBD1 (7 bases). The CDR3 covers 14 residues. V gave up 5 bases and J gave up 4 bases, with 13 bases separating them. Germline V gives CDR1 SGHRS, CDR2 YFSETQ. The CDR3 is CASRGGTAYNEQFF. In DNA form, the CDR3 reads TGCGCCAGCAGAGGGGGGACAGCATACAATGAGCAGTTCTTC.

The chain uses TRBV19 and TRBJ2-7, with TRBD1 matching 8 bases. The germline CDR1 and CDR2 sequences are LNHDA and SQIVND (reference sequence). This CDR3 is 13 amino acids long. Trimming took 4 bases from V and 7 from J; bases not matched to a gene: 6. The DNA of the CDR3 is TGTGCCAGTAGTAACAGGGGGTCGGGAGAGCAGTACTTC. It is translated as CASSNRGSGEQYF.

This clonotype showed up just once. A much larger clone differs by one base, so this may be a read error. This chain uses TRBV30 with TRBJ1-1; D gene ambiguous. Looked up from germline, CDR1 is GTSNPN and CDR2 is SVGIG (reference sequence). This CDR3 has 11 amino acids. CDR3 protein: CAWSLTAEAYF. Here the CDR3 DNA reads TGTGCCTGGAGTCTCACTGCGGAAGCTTACTTT. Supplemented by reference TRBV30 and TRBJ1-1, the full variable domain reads SQTIHQWPATLVQPVGSPLSLECTVEGTSNPNLYWYRQAAGRGLQLLFYSVGIGQISSEVPQNLSASRPQDRQFILSSKKLLLSDSGFYLCAWSLTAEAYFGQGTRLTVV.

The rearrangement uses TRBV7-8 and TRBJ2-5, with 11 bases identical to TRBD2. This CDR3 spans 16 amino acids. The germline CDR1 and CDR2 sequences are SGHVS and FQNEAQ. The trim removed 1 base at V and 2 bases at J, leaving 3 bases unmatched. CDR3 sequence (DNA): TGTGCCAGCAGCTTAGGACTAGCGGGACAGCAAGAGACCCAGTACTTC. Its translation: CASSLGLAGQQETQYF.

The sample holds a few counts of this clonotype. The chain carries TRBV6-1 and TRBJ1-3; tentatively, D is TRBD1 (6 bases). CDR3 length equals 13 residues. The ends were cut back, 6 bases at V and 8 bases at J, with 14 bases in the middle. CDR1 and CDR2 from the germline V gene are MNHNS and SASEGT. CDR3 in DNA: TGTGCCAGCAGCGACTCTGGGGGGCACACCATATATTTT. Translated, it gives CASSDSGGHTIYF.

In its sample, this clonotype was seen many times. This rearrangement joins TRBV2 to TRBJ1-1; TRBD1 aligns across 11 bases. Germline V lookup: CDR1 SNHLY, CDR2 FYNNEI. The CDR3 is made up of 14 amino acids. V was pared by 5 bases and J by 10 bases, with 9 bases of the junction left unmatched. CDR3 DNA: TGTGCCAGCAGTTGGACAGGGGGCGAGGCGGGAGCTTTCTTT. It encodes CASSWTGGEAGAFF. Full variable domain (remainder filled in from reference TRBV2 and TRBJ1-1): EPEVTQTPSHQVTQMGQEVILRCVPISNHLYFYWYRQILGQKVEFLVSFYNNEISEKSEIFDDQFSVERPDGSNFTLKIRSTKLEDSAMYFCASSWTGGEAGAFFGQGTRLTVV.

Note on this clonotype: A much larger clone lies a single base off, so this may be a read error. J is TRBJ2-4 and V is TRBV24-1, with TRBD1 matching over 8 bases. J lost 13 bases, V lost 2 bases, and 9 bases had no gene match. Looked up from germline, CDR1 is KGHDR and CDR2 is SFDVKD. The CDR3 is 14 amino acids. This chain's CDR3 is CATSDWTGSNEQYF. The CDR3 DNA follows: TGTGCCACCAGTGATTGGACAGGGTCGAATGAGCAGTACTTC.

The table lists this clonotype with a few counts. CDR3 loop: CASSTYRGYNEQFF. The CDR3, as DNA: TGTGCCAGTAGCACTTACAGGGGTTACAATGAGCAGTTCTTC. This chain uses TRBV19 with TRBJ2-1, with 7 bases lining up with TRBD1. This CDR3 spans 14 amino acids. V was pared by 6 bases and J by 4 bases, with 6 bases of the junction left unmatched. Germline CDR1 and CDR2: LNHDA and SQIVND (reference sequence).

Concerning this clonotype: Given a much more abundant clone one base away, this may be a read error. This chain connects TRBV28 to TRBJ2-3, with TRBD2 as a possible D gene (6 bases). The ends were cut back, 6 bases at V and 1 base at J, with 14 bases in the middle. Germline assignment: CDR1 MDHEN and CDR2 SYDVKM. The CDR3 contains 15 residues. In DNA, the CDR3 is TGTGCCAGCAGCCAAAGAGGGACTGGCACAGATACGCAGTATTTT. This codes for CASSQRGTGTDTQYF.